The present T cell receptor beta chain was sequenced within a study of cytomegalovirus exposure and HLA in healthy donors. Whole-study findings and limits: In the analysis, some V segments, TRBV6-2 and TRBV6-3 included, were excluded as indistinguishable.

60 Vbeta and 13 Jbeta primers were used in PCR. Data came from immunoSEQ multiplex PCR; TCRdb stores just in-frame clones and leaves some out. The table has just over 150,000 clones, roughly three quarters seen once. A word on this clone: The antigen remains undetermined.

This CDR3 is 15 amino acids long. The germline V gene has CDR1 SGHVS and CDR2 FQNEAQ. Trimming at V came to 6 bases and at J to 3 bases, leaving 8 bases not matched to a gene. The chain has TRBV7-8 and TRBJ1-5; TRBD1 agrees at 7 bases. This sequence was found in a man aged 35 to 55 in good health and CMV-seropositive. The specimen was PBMCs. This chain's CDR3 is CASSTGTELNQPQHF. In DNA form, the CDR3 reads TGTGCCAGCAGTACCGGGACAGAACTCAATCAGCCCCAGCATTTT. The whole variable domain, filled in from reference TRBV7-8 and TRBJ1-5, reads GAGVSQSPRYKVAKRGQDVALRCDPISGHVSLFWYQQALGQGPEFLTYFQNEAQLDKSGLPSDRFFAERPEGSVSTLKIQRTQQEDSAVYLCASSTGTELNQPQHFGDGTRLSIL.